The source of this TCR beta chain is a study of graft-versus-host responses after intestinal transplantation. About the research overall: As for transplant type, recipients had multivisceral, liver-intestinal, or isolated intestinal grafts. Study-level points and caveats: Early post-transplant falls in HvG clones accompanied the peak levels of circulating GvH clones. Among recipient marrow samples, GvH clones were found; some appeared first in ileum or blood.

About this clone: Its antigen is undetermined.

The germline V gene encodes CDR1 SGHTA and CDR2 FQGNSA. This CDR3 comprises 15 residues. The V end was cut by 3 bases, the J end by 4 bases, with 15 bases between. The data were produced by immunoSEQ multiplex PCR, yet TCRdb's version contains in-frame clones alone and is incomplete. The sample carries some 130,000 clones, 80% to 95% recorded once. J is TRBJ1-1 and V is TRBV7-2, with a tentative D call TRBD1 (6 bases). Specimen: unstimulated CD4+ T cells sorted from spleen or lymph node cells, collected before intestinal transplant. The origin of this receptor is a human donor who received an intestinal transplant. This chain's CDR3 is CASSFIPRGGTEAFF. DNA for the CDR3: TGTGCCAGCAGCTTTATTCCCAGGGGTGGCACTGAAGCTTTCTTT.